The 18 T cell receptor beta chains below all came from one sample that was sequenced in a study of T cell responses to AZD1222 COVID-19 vaccine. Clones were sequenced by immunoSEQ multiplex PCR, and TCRdb holds only the in-frame ones, with some missing. The sample holds 90,000 to 140,000 clones, 75% to 90% seen once. The sequencing here drew on peripheral blood, taken 28 days after the second AZD1222 dose. The receptors come from an adult who received the AZD1222 COVID-19 vaccine.

This CDR3 reads CASSAGQGESYGYTF. DNA for the CDR3: TGTGCCAGCAGCGCCGGACAGGGCGAGAGCTATGGCTACACCTTC. The V and J genes are TRBV4-2 and TRBJ1-2; 8 nucleotides align to TRBD1. The CDR3 has 15 residues. Trimming at V came to 5 bases and at J to 4 bases, leaving 9 bases not matched to a gene. Germline V gene sequence: CDR1 LGHNA, CDR2 YNFKEQ.

This clone was counted once. The chain joins TRBV18 to TRBJ2-2, with TRBD1 matching over 9 bases. V was pared by 6 bases and J by 5 bases, with 7 bases of the junction left unmatched. Per the germline V gene, CDR1 is KGHSH and CDR2 is LQKENI. CDR3 size: 15 residues. CDR3 protein: CASSQTTGGTGELFF. The CDR3 bases are TGTGCCAGCTCCCAGACGACAGGGGGGACCGGGGAGCTGTTTTTT.

The V gene is TRBV30, the J gene TRBJ1-2; TRBD1 is a possible D gene (5 bases). Germline V lookup: CDR1 GTSNPN, CDR2 SVGIG (reference sequence). The CDR3 covers 13 residues. CDR3 sequence (DNA): TGTGCTGGAGGGGCCCGGGGCGACTATGGCTACACCTTC. This sequence encodes CAGGARGDYGYTF.

The chain joins TRBV5-1 to TRBJ1-1; D is undetermined. Germline V CDR1 and CDR2: SGHRS, YFSETQ. The V gene lost 1 base and the J gene lost 0 bases, with 10 bases spanning the gap. This CDR3 is 15 amino acids long. Here the CDR3 DNA reads TGCGCCAGCAGCTTGTCGGCCACCCTGAACACTGAAGCTTTCTTT. Translation: CASSLSATLNTEAFF.

CDR3 DNA sequence: TGTGCCAGTAGGGTCGGGACAGGGATCTACAATGAGCAGTTCTTC. Translated: CASRVGTGIYNEQFF. The V and J genes are TRBV19 and TRBJ2-1, with TRBD1 identical over 9 bases. The V segment lost 6 bases and the J segment 3 bases; nucleotides outside the gene matches: 6. The CDR3 covers 15 residues. The V gene's germline CDR1 is LNHDA and CDR2 SQIVND (reference sequence).

The rearrangement joins TRBV5-1 to TRBJ2-1; 7 bases fit TRBD2. This CDR3 region has 17 residues. Trimming cost V 2 bases and J 7 bases; bases outside gene matches: 15. CDR1 and CDR2 (germline): SGHRS, YFSETQ. This chain's CDR3 is CASSFSASSGDTNEQFF. The CDR3 DNA follows: TGCGCCAGCAGCTTTTCGGCGTCTAGCGGAGATACGAATGAGCAGTTCTTC.

The V and J genes are TRBV3-1 (or the pseudogene TRBV3-2) and TRBJ2-7, with TRBD1 as a possible D gene (5 bases). The V gene's germline CDR1 is LGHDT and CDR2 YNNKEL (reference sequence). The CDR3 is 14 residues long. The V and J ends lost 1 base and 5 bases respectively, with 12 bases between them. DNA for the CDR3: TGTGCCAGCAGCCAAGGACAGTATTCCCACGAGCAGTACTTC. Protein: CASSQGQYSHEQYF.

The chain carries TRBV3-1 (or the pseudogene TRBV3-2) and TRBJ2-5; 12 bases match TRBD2. Germline V lookup: CDR1 LGHDT, CDR2 YNNKEL (reference sequence). This CDR3 has 14 residues. V lost 7 bases to trimming and J lost 4 bases; unmatched junction nucleotides: 4. The CDR3 reads CASKGLAGLETQYF. In DNA, the CDR3 is TGTGCCAGCAAAGGACTAGCGGGATTAGAGACCCAGTACTTC.

V gene TRBV20-1 combines with J gene TRBJ2-7; possibly TRBD1 or TRBD2 for D (5 bases each). From germline, CDR1 is DFQATT and CDR2 SNEGSKA (reference sequence). V was shortened by 3 bases and J by 0 bases, with 18 bases between the two germline ends. The CDR3 sequence is 16 residues long. The chain's CDR3 is CSASRFSGTTSYEQYF. In DNA, the CDR3 is TGCAGTGCTAGTCGTTTTTCCGGGACGACCTCCTACGAGCAGTACTTC.

The chain couples TRBV15 to TRBJ2-7, with 9 bases matching TRBD1. The CDR3 is 17 amino acids. V was clipped by 0 bases and J by 3 bases; unmatched bases: 9. Germline loops: CDR1 LNHNV, CDR2 YYDKDF (reference sequence). This chain's CDR3 is CATSRESTTGGNYEQYF. Here the CDR3 DNA reads TGTGCCACCAGCAGAGAATCAACGACAGGGGGTAACTACGAGCAGTACTTC.

The chain uses TRBV7-9 and TRBJ1-2, with D perhaps matching TRBD1 (5 bases). The CDR3 has 14 amino acids. Germline V gives CDR1 SEHNR, CDR2 FQNEAQ (reference sequence). Trimming pared 3 bases from V and 2 bases from J, leaving 10 bases between. Here the CDR3 DNA reads TGTGCCAGCAGCTTGAAGGGGTCGAACTATGGCTACACCTTC. Translated, it gives CASSLKGSNYGYTF.

The rearrangement links TRBV28 to TRBJ2-7; maybe TRBD1 (6 bases). Germline assignment: CDR1 MDHEN and CDR2 SYDVKM. V lost 7 bases and J lost 3, with 13 bases in between. The CDR3 extends over 13 amino acids. CDR3 sequence: CASKDRMNYEQYF. CDR3 DNA sequence: TGTGCCAGCAAGGACAGAATGAACTACGAGCAGTACTTC.

The rearrangement joins TRBV7-8 to TRBJ2-1; D gene uncertain. Germline V CDR1 and CDR2: SGHVS, FQNEAQ. The CDR3 runs to 12 residues. V was clipped by 1 base and J by 9 bases, with 7 bases between them. CDR3 protein: CASSLGQTEQFF. CDR3 coding DNA: TGTGCCAGCAGCTTAGGGCAGACTGAGCAGTTCTTC.

The J gene is TRBJ1-1, the V gene TRBV14; D is possibly TRBD1 (5 bases). V lost 4 bases and J lost 14, with 11 bases in between. CDR1 is SGHDN, CDR2 FVKESK, per germline. CDR3 size: 10 residues. CDR3 amino acids: CASSPGEEFF. CDR3 nucleotide sequence: TGTGCCAGCAGCCCGGGGGAGGAGTTCTTT.

The rearrangement uses TRBV27 and TRBJ1-2; D remains unclear. The germline V gene has CDR1 MNHEY and CDR2 SMNVEV (reference sequence). The V gene lost 0 bases and the J gene lost 2 bases, with 7 bases spanning the gap. CDR3 size: 14 residues. The CDR3 protein is CASSLSSENYGYTF. CDR3 DNA sequence: TGTGCCAGCAGTTTATCCTCAGAGAACTATGGCTACACCTTC.

CDR3 nucleotides: TGTGCCAGCAGTCCCTCCAGTATTTTACTCTCCTACGAGCAGTACTTC. Translating it yields CASSPSSILLSYEQYF. The chain couples TRBV27 to TRBJ2-7; the D is unclear. There are 16 residues in the CDR3. The ends were cut back, 5 bases at V and 0 bases at J, with 17 bases in the middle. In germline, CDR1 is MNHEY, CDR2 SMNVEV (reference sequence).

V gene TRBV5-1 combines with J gene TRBJ1-1; 9 bases agree with TRBD1. This CDR3 comprises 19 residues. Germline CDR1 SGHRS, CDR2 YFSETQ. With V trimmed by 0 bases and J by 1 base, 13 bases remained unmatched. The CDR3 spells CASSLAFPRRTGENTEAFF. CDR3 sequence (DNA): TGCGCCAGCAGCTTGGCTTTCCCGCGACGGACAGGGGAGAACACTGAAGCTTTCTTT.

The chain couples TRBV7-2 to TRBJ2-1, with D possibly TRBD1 on 5 matching bases. The V end was cut by 1 base, the J end by 2 bases, with 9 bases between. Germline V gives CDR1 SGHTA, CDR2 FQGNSA. This CDR3 is built from 15 residues. The CDR3 region is CASSLVQGTYNEQFF. The DNA of the CDR3 is TGTGCCAGCAGCTTAGTCCAGGGAACCTACAATGAGCAGTTCTTC.